This TCR beta chain was captured by sequencing in a study of CD8 T cells in ankylosing spondylitis. Study-wide points: According to the report, clones linked to the disease were significantly enriched in matched synovial fluid samples taken from ankylosing spondylitis patients. CD8+ disease-linked clones were present at relatively low frequencies in blood.

The CDR3 length is 16 residues. V shed 3 bases and J shed 2 bases, with 17 bases lying between them. MiXCR, applied by TCRdb to the 5' RACE reads, yields one record per CDR3 protein. Here the sample spans under 250,000 distinct CDR3 sequences, roughly 8.2% being singletons. This clonotype has only a few counts. As yet, its antigen is unknown. This receptor was identified in a female donor with ankylosing spondylitis or in good health (not recorded which). The sequencing input was blood, either unsorted or a sorted T cell fraction (not recorded which). The chain recombines TRBV12-3 or TRBV12-4 with TRBJ2-7; D might be TRBD2 (5 bases). The CDR3 loop reads CASSLEGGAGPYEQYF. CDR3 in DNA: TGTGCCAGCAGTTTGGAAGGAGGCGCCGGGCCCTACGAGCAGTACTTC.